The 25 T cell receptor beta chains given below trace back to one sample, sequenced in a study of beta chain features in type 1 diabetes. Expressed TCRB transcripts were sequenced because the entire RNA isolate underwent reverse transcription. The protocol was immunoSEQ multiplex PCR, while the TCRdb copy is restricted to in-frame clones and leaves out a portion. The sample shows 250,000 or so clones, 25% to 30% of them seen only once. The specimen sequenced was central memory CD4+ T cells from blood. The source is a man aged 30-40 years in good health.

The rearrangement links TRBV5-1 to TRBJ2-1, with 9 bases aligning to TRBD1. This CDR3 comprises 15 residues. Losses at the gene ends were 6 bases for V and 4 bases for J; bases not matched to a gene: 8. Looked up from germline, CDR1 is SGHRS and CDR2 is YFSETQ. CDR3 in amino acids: CASIPGTGYYNEQFF. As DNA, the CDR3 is TGCGCCAGCATCCCCGGGACAGGGTATTACAATGAGCAGTTCTTC.

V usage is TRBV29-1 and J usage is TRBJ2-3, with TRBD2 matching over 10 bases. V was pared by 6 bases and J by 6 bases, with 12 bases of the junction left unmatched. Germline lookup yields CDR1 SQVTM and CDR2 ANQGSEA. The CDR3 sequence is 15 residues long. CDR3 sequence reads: CSVNRKREGPDTQYF. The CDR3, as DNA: TGCAGCGTCAACAGAAAGCGGGAGGGCCCCGATACGCAGTATTTT.

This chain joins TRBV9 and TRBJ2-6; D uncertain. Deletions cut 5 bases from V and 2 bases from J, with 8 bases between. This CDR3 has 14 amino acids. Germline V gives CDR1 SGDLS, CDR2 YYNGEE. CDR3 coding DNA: TGTGCCAGCAGTTCTACTCCTGGGGCCAACGTCCTGACTTTC. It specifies CASSSTPGANVLTF.

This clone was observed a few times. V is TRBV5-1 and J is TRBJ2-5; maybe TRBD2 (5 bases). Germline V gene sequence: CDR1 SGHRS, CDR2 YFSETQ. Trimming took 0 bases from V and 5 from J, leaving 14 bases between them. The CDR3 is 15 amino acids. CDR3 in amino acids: CASSLEGLQSETQYF. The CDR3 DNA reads TGCGCCAGCAGCTTGGAAGGACTCCAGTCGGAGACCCAGTACTTC. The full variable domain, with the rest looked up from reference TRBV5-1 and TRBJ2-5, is KAGVTQTPRYLIKTRGQQVTLSCSPISGHRSVSWYQQTPGQGLQFLFEYFSETQRNKGNFPGRFSGRQFSNSRSEMNVSTLELGDSALYLCASSLEGLQSETQYFGPGTRLLVL.

CDR3 residues: CASSPGQGRYNEQFF. The CDR3 DNA is TGTGCCAGCAGCCCCGGACAGGGCAGATACAATGAGCAGTTCTTC. V is TRBV5-6 and J is TRBJ2-1; 8 positions match TRBD1. The CDR3 loop spans 15 amino acids. Germline CDR1 and CDR2: SGHDT and YYEEEE. The J segment lost 4 bases and the V segment lost 4 bases, leaving 7 bases of the junction unmatched.

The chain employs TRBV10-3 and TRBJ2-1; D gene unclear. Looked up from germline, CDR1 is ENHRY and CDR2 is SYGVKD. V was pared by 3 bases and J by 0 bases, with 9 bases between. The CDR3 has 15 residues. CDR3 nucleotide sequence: TGTGCCATCAGTGACCCGGAAAGCTCCTACAATGAGCAGTTCTTC. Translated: CAISDPESSYNEQFF.

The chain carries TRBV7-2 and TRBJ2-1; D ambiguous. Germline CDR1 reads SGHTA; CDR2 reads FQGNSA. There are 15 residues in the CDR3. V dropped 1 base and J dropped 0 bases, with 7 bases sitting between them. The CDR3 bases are TGTGCCAGCAGCTTAGAGCGAACCTCCTACAATGAGCAGTTCTTC. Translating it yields CASSLERTSYNEQFF.

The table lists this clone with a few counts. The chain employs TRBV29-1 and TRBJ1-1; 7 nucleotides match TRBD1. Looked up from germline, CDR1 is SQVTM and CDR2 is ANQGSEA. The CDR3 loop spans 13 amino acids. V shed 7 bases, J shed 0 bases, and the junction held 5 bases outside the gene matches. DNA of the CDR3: TGCAGCGCACTGACAGGGCTGAACACTGAAGCTTTCTTT. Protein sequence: CSALTGLNTEAFF.

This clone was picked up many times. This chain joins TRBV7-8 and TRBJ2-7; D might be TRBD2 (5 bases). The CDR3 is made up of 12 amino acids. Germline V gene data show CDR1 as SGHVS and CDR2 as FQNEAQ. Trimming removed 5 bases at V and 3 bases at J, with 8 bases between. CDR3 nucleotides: TGTGCCAGCAGCGCGGCGGGCTACGAGCAGTACTTC. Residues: CASSAAGYEQYF.

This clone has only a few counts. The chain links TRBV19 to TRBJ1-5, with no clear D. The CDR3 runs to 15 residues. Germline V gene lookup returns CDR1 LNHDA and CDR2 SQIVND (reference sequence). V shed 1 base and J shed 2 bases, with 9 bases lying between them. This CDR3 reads CASSIGADGNQPQHF. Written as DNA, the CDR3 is TGTGCCAGTAGTATAGGGGCTGACGGCAATCAGCCCCAGCATTTT. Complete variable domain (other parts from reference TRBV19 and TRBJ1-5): DGGITQSPKYLFRKEGQNVTLSCEQNLNHDAMYWYRQDPGQGLRLIYYSQIVNDFQKGDIAEGYSVSREKKESFPLTVTSAQKNPTAFYLCASSIGADGNQPQHFGDGTRLSIL.

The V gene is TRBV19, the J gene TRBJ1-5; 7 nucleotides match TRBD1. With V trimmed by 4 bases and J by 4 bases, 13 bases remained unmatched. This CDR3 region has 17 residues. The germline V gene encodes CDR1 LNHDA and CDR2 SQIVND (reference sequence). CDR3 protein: CASSTEVGSGGNQPQHF. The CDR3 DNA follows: TGTGCCAGTAGTACAGAAGTAGGATCAGGGGGAAATCAGCCCCAGCATTTT.

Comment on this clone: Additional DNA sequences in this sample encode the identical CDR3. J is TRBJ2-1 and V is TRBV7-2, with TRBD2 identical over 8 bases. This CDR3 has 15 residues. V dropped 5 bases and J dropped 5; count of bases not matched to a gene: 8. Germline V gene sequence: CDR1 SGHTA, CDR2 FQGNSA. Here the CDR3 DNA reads TGTGCCAGCAGCCCCGGGGGGGGGAGAAACAATGAGCAGTTCTTC. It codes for CASSPGGGRNNEQFF.

The CDR3 coding sequence is TGTGCCAGCAGCCGATTGGAGGGGGAATCCTCCTACGAGCAGTACTTC. This encodes CASSRLEGESSYEQYF. The chain carries TRBV4-2 and TRBJ2-7, with D perhaps given as TRBD1 or TRBD2 (6 bases each). The ends were cut back, 4 bases at V and 0 bases at J, with 16 bases in the middle. Germline CDR1 and CDR2: LGHNA and YNFKEQ. The CDR3 runs to 16 residues.

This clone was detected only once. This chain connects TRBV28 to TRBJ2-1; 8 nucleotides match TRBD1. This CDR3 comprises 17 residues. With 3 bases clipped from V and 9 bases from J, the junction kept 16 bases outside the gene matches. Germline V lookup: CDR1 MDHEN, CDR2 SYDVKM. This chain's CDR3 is CASSFTGGITMIGEQFF. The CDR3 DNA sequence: TGTGCCAGCAGTTTTACAGGGGGTATCACCATGATAGGTGAGCAGTTCTTC.

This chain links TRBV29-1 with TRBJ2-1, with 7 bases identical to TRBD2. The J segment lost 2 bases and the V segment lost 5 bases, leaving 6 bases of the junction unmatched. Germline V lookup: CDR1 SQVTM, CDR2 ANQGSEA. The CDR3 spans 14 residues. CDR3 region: CSVQARGTYNEQFF. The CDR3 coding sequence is TGCAGCGTTCAAGCGCGGGGGACCTACAATGAGCAGTTCTTC.

CDR3 in amino acids: CASSQDGRGYEQYF. CDR3 coding DNA: TGCGCCAGCAGCCAAGACGGCAGAGGCTACGAGCAGTACTTC. The rearrangement links TRBV4-3 to TRBJ2-7; D uncertain. Germline V gene data show CDR1 as LGHNA and CDR2 as YSLEER. The CDR3 totals 14 residues. The V and J ends lost 0 bases and 3 bases respectively, with 9 bases between them.

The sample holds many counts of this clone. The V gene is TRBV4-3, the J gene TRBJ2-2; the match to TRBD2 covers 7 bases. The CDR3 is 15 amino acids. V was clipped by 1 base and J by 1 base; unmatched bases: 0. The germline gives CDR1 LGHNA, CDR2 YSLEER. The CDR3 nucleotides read TGCGCCAGCAGCCAAGCTAGCGGGAACACCGGGGAGCTGTTTTTT. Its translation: CASSQASGNTGELFF.

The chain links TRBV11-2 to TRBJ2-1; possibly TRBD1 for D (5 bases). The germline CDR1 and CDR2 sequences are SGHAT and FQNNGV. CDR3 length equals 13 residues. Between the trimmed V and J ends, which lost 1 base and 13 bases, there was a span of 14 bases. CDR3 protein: CASSLGQGTGQFF. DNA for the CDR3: TGTGCCAGCAGCTTAGGGCAGGGTACAGGCCAGTTCTTC.

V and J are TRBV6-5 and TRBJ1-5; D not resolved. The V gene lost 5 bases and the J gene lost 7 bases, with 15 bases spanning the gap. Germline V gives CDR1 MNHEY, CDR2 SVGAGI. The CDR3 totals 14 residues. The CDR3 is CASSARGVQQPQHF. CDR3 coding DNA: TGTGCCAGCAGTGCCCGGGGAGTTCAGCAGCCCCAGCATTTT.

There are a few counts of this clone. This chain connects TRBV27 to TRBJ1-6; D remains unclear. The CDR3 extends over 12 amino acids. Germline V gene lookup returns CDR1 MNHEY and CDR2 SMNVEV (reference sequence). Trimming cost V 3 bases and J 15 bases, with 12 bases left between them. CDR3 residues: CASSFPGKGLHF. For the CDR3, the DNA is TGTGCCAGCAGTTTCCCCGGCAAAGGCCTCCACTTT.

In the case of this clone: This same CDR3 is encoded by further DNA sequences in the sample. The DNA for the CDR3 is TGTGCCAGCAGCTTTGGGGGGGCAGAGACCCAGTACTTC. Encoded protein: CASSFGGAETQYF. The chain uses TRBV7-2 and TRBJ2-5; perhaps TRBD2 as D (7 bases). This CDR3 has 13 residues. With 3 bases removed from V and 4 bases from J, the gap between germline ends came to 9 bases. Germline V gives CDR1 SGHTA, CDR2 FQGNSA.

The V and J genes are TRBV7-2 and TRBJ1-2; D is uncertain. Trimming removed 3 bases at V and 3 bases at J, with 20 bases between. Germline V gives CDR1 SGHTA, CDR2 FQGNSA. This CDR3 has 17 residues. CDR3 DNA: TGTGCCAGCAGCTTGACGGGCTCCGAAGCCACGCACTATGGCTACACCTTC. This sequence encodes CASSLTGSEATHYGYTF.

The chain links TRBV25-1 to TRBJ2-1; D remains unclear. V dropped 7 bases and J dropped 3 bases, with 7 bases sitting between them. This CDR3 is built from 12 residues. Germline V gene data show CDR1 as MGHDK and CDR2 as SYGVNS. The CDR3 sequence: CASTGGYNEQFF. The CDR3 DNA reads TGTGCCAGCACGGGCGGCTACAATGAGCAGTTCTTC.

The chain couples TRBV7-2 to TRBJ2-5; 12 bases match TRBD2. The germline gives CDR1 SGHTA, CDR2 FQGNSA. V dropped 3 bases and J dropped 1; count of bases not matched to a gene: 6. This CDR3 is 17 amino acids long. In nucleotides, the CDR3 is TGTGCCAGCAGCTTCCCCACTAGCGGGGGGCCCCAAGAGACCCAGTACTTC. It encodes CASSFPTSGGPQETQYF.

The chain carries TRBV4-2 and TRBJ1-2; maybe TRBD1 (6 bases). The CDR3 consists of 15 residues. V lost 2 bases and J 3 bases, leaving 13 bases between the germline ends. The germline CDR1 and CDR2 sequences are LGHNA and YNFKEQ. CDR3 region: CASSQQLNRDYGYTF. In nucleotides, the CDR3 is TGTGCCAGCAGCCAACAACTGAACAGGGACTATGGCTACACCTTC.